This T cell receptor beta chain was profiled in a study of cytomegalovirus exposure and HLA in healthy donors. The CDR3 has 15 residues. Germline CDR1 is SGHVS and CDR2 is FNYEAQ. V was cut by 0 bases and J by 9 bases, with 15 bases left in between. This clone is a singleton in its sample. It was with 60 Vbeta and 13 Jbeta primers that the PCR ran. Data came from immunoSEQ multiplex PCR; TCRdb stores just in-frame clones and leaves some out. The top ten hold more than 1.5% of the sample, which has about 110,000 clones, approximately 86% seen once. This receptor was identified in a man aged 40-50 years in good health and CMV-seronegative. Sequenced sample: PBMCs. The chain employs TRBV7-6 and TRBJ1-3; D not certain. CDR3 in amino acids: CASSLAIGPGVTIYF. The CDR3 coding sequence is TGTGCCAGCAGCTTAGCGATAGGCCCCGGGGTCACCATATATTTT.